Below, 2 T cell receptor beta chains from the same sample are listed, as sequenced in a study of T cells in Graves' hyperthyroidism and ophthalmopathy. Using RNA transcripts as the source, TCR beta CDR3 regions were amplified. First-round RT-PCR of the TCR CDR3 relied on the HTBI primer set. Each CDR3 protein gets one entry after TCRdb re-called the multiplex PCR reads with MiXCR. This table has some 350,000 distinct CDR3 sequences, roughly 15% appearing once. The specimen was blood. Receptors were obtained from a woman aged 60-70 years with Graves' ophthalmopathy.

This clonotype came up many times. The chain has TRBV6-1 and TRBJ1-2; D gene unclear. V was trimmed by 5 bases and J by 2 bases, leaving 18 bases between them. This CDR3 is 16 amino acids long. The germline V gene has CDR1 MNHNS and CDR2 SASEGT. CDR3 sequence: CASSLTSLGTNYGYTF. CDR3 DNA sequence: TGTGCCAGCAGTCTTACCTCCTTGGGAACGAACTATGGCTACACCTTC.

The chain is built from TRBV5-1 and TRBJ2-3; 13 bases map to TRBD2. CDR1 SGHRS and CDR2 YFSETQ come from the germline V gene. V shed 4 bases, J shed 5 bases, and the junction held 7 bases outside the gene matches. The CDR3 is 16 residues long. This chain's CDR3 is CASSERTSGRIDTQYF. CDR3 bases: TGCGCCAGCAGCGAACGGACTAGCGGGAGAATAGATACGCAGTATTTT.